This TCR beta chain was documented in a study of cytomegalovirus exposure and HLA in healthy donors. The PCR was carried out with 60 Vbeta primers and 13 Jbeta primers. The assay was immunoSEQ multiplex PCR, and TCRdb's table has in-frame clones only and misses some. The profile covers under 150,000 clones, with roughly three quarters appearing a single time and around 7.1% taken by the ten largest. The CDR3 has 16 residues. Germline CDR1 is SGDLS and CDR2 is YYNGEE. V was cut by 3 bases and J by 4 bases, with 17 bases left in between. Study-level findings and limits: Among immune exposure information, only CMV serostatus was available. Earlier analysis yielded a pattern in which most TCR beta V segments were productive about 90% or about 30% of the time. It was assumed in the presence/absence analyses that sequencing depth was roughly uniform across donors.

Regarding donors, all were healthy bone marrow donors. As regards this clone: The antigen is undetermined.

Sample: PBMCs. The TCR sequence derives from a woman aged 40 to 50 in good health and CMV-seropositive. This chain connects TRBV9 to TRBJ2-1; D is undetermined. CDR3 sequence reads: CASSAALEKPYNEQFF. The CDR3 DNA sequence: TGTGCCAGCAGCGCAGCTCTGGAGAAACCATACAATGAGCAGTTCTTC.